A selection of T cell receptor beta chains follows, all from one sample in a study of blood T cell repertoires in COVID-19. Sequencing was performed with immunoSEQ multiplex PCR; in TCRdb, only in-frame clones are kept and a portion is missing. The table has approximately 180,000 clones, roughly nine tenths seen once. The material sequenced was PBMCs or T cells enriched from blood (not recorded which). The receptor set was obtained from a woman in her thirties or forties with acute COVID-19. The CDR3 runs from the conserved cysteine through the conserved F or W. D genes are given only for firm matches. Rows may omit the clone size; those that give it use once, few, many or a size class.

CDR3nt	CDR3aa	d_gene	abundance	v_gene	j_gene
TGTGCCAGCAAAGCTAGCGGGATCGACCACTCCTACAATGAGCAGTTCTTC	CASKASGIDHSYNEQFF	TRBD2	NA	TRBV5-4	TRBJ2-1
TGTGCCAGCAGCGTTGGGACACCCTACCAAGAGACCCAGTACTTC	CASSVGTPYQETQYF	NA	NA	TRBV9	TRBJ2-5
TGTGCCAGCAGCGTTGTTAGGAGACAGGGGCCCTCTGGACAGCCCCAGCATTTT	CASSVVRRQGPSGQPQHF	TRBD1	NA	TRBV9	TRBJ1-5
TGTGCCAGCAGCCCGACTAGCGGGGGGGGCACAGATACGCAGTATTTT	CASSPTSGGGTDTQYF	TRBD2	NA	TRBV9	TRBJ2-3
TGTGCCAGCAGCTTAAATCCGGGACTAGCCCACAATGAGCAGTTCTTC	CASSLNPGLAHNEQFF	TRBD2	NA	TRBV7-3	TRBJ2-1
TGTGCCAGCAGCCCCCGACTAGCGGGGGGCACAGATACGCAGTATTTT	CASSPRLAGGTDTQYF	TRBD2	few	TRBV11-2	TRBJ2-3
TGTGCCTGGAGTGCTGGACAGGGGGCTCGTACTGAAGCTTTCTTT	CAWSAGQGARTEAFF	TRBD1	NA	TRBV30	TRBJ1-1
TGTGCCAGCAGTTTAGCGGGAGGGGTGGAGCAGTACTTC	CASSLAGGVEQYF	TRBD2	NA	TRBV12-3/TRBV12-4	TRBJ2-7
TGTGCCAGCAGCTTAGACCTAGCGAGCGATGAGCAGTTCTTC	CASSLDLASDEQFF	NA	NA	TRBV7-9	TRBJ2-1
TGTGCCAGTAGTCCCCTGGCCCTTCCCTTGATCAACTATGGCTACACCTTC	CASSPLALPLINYGYTF	NA	NA	TRBV19	TRBJ1-2
TGTGCCAGCAGCCAAAGAGGCCTTAGCGGGGAACGCGAGACCCAGTACTTC	CASSQRGLSGERETQYF	TRBD2	NA	TRBV3-1/TRBV3-2	TRBJ2-5
TGTGCCAGCAGTTTAGAGGGTGGCTATGGCTACACCTTC	CASSLEGGYGYTF	NA	NA	TRBV28	TRBJ1-2
TGTGCCAGCAGTGACTCCCCGACAGGGTCGGATACGCAGTATTTT	CASSDSPTGSDTQYF	TRBD1	NA	TRBV6-4	TRBJ2-3
TGCGCCAGCAGCTTGGGGAGCCCTGGGTCGAGCAATCAGCCCCAGCATTTT	CASSLGSPGSSNQPQHF	NA	NA	TRBV5-1	TRBJ1-5
TGTGCCAGCAGCCCTGGGGGACCTAGGGACACGAACTATGGCTACACCTTC	CASSPGGPRDTNYGYTF	NA	NA	TRBV5-4	TRBJ1-2
TGTGCCAGCAGCTTAGTTCCGGGGGTAGTCAATGAGCAGTTCTTC	CASSLVPGVVNEQFF	NA	NA	TRBV7-2	TRBJ2-1
TGTGCCAGCAGCTTATTCGGGACAGGGCTTTCACCCCTCCACTTT	CASSLFGTGLSPLHF	TRBD1	once	TRBV7-2	TRBJ1-6
TGTGCCAGCAGCCAAGAGCAAGCGGGACTCGGCAATGAGCAGTTCTTC	CASSQEQAGLGNEQFF	TRBD2	NA	TRBV4-2	TRBJ2-1
TGTGCCAGCAGCCAAGATACGGCGGCGTCCTACAATGAGCAGTTCTTC	CASSQDTAASYNEQFF	NA	NA	TRBV4-2	TRBJ2-1
TGTGCCAGCAGCCAAGACAGGGACAGGGGTCGAGCTTTCTTT	CASSQDRDRGRAFF	TRBD1	few	TRBV4-2	TRBJ1-1
TGTGCCAGCAGCGTCTCGACAGCTAACACTGAAGCTTTCTTT	CASSVSTANTEAFF	NA	once	TRBV5-5	TRBJ1-1
TGTGCCAGCAGCTTCGGACAGGGAAGGAGTGGCTACACCTTC	CASSFGQGRSGYTF	TRBD1	NA	TRBV9	TRBJ1-2
TGTGCCAGCAGCGTCGGCGGGAACCAAGAGACCCAGTACTTC	CASSVGGNQETQYF	NA	NA	TRBV9	TRBJ2-5
TGTGCCAGCAGCTTCCAGTCACAGGTAGTAGGGGAGCTGTTTTTT	CASSFQSQVVGELFF	NA	NA	TRBV5-5	TRBJ2-2
TGTGCCAGCAGCTTGACAGGGTTTCGGGAGCAGTACTTC	CASSLTGFREQYF	TRBD1	NA	TRBV7-9	TRBJ2-7
TGTGCCAGCAGTTTATCCCCCTTTCTTACCGGGGAGCTGTTTTTT	CASSLSPFLTGELFF	NA	NA	TRBV27	TRBJ2-2
TGCGCCAGCAGCTTCCAGGGGAGCGGCTACACCTTC	CASSFQGSGYTF	NA	once	TRBV4-1	TRBJ1-2
TGTGCCAGTAGTATATGGGGCAGACTCTCTGGAAACACCATATATTTT	CASSIWGRLSGNTIYF	NA	NA	TRBV19	TRBJ1-3
TGTGCCAGCAGCAATGCCGATGTGTCGGGACACAAGAACACTGAAGCTTTCTTT	CASSNADVSGHKNTEAFF	NA	NA	TRBV21-1	TRBJ1-1
TGTGCCAGCAGCTCCTCCCCACCCCAGGTGCAGTTCTTC	CASSSSPPQVQFF	NA	NA	TRBV7-9	TRBJ2-1
TGTGCCAGCAGTCAAAGCGGGGGAATACTCTCCGAGCAGTACTTC	CASSQSGGILSEQYF	TRBD2	NA	TRBV27	TRBJ2-7
TGTGCCAGCAGTACCGGGACTAACTATGGCTACACCTTC	CASSTGTNYGYTF	NA	NA	TRBV12-3/TRBV12-4	TRBJ1-2
TGTGCCAGCAGCTTTACGGGGGGCTATGGCTACACCTTC	CASSFTGGYGYTF	NA	NA	TRBV5-4	TRBJ1-2
TGTGCCAGCAGTGAATCCGCGGGGCGGACCCCGCCGGATGAGCAGTTCTTC	CASSESAGRTPPDEQFF	NA	NA	TRBV2	TRBJ2-1
TGTGCCAGCAGCCGCGACAGTGCCTACGAGCAGTACTTC	CASSRDSAYEQYF	NA	few	TRBV5-4	TRBJ2-7
TGTGCCAGCAGTTACTCAGGGGGGAACACCGGGGAGCTGTTTTTT	CASSYSGGNTGELFF	NA	NA	TRBV6-5	TRBJ2-2
TGTGCCAGCAGCACCGGGTTCACTGAAGCTTTCTTT	CASSTGFTEAFF	NA	NA	TRBV12-3/TRBV12-4	TRBJ1-1
TGTGCCATCAGTGAGTCTCCCAGCGGGGGGGCCAATGAGCAGTTCTTC	CAISESPSGGANEQFF	TRBD2	NA	TRBV10-3	TRBJ2-1
TGTGCCAGTAGTCCACGGCTAGCGGGGAATATAGATACGCAGTATTTT	CASSPRLAGNIDTQYF	TRBD2	NA	TRBV19	TRBJ2-3
TGTGCCAGCAGGCTCGCGGGAGGTTACAATGAGCAGTTCTTC	CASRLAGGYNEQFF	TRBD2	NA	TRBV11-2	TRBJ2-1
TGTGCCAGCAGTTTGAGGGTGGACACTGAAGCTTTCTTT	CASSLRVDTEAFF	NA	few	TRBV12-3/TRBV12-4	TRBJ1-1
TGTGCCAGCGGGAGGACTAGCGGGCTCCCGGAGACCCAGTACTTC	CASGRTSGLPETQYF	TRBD2	NA	TRBV2	TRBJ2-5
TGTGCCAGCAGTGAACTGGGGACAGGGGTAAACACCATATATTTT	CASSELGTGVNTIYF	TRBD1	NA	TRBV2	TRBJ1-3
TGTGCCAGCTCCGCAGGTGGGGCGCTGGACACAGATACGCAGTATTTT	CASSAGGALDTDTQYF	NA	NA	TRBV27	TRBJ2-3
TGCGCCAGCAGCCAGCCGACAGGCCGTGATGAAAAACTGTTTTTT	CASSQPTGRDEKLFF	NA	NA	TRBV4-1	TRBJ1-4